This TCR beta chain came from a study of early T cells in non-severe SARS-CoV-2 infection. Individually, cDNA molecules had unique molecular identifiers attached to them. TCRdb processed the 5' RACE reads anew with MiXCR; each CDR3 protein has one entry. Here the sample spans about 69,000 distinct CDR3 sequences, 4.6% being singletons. This clonotype was detected only a few times. Sequencing used whole blood, obtained at baseline. The source of this sequence is an adult who was a healthcare worker with PCR-confirmed SARS-CoV-2 infection or an uninfected control (not recorded which). The donor label of this sample is uncertain.

The CDR3 loop reads CASSQTNEQFF. CDR3 nucleotides: TGCGCCAGCAGCCAAACCAATGAGCAGTTCTTC. The chain joins TRBV5-1 to TRBJ2-1; D unresolved. Germline CDR1 reads SGHRS; CDR2 reads YFSETQ. V lost 4 bases and J lost 6, with 5 bases in between. This CDR3 has 11 amino acids.